These T cell receptor beta chains were read from a single sample in a study of cytomegalovirus exposure and HLA in healthy donors. Assay used: immunoSEQ multiplex PCR; TCRdb lists only in-frame clones, some missing. The profile shows 200,000 to 250,000 clones, just under 85% of them singletons. Sequenced sample: PBMCs. The receptor source for this set is a woman in her 40s in good health and CMV-seronegative. CDR3s include the opening cysteine and the closing phenylalanine or tryptophan. A D gene is named only where the DNA matches it firmly. A row's size may be missing; if present it is once, few, many or a size class.

d_call j_call v_call clone_size cdr3_nt cdr3_aa
TRBD2 TRBJ2-7 TRBV2 NA TGTGCCAGCAGAGGACTAGGCTACGAGCAGTACTTC CASRGLGYEQYF
TRBD1 TRBJ1-2 TRBV6-6 NA TGTGCCAGCAGTCCACGGGACAGGGGGCAATGGGGTGGCTACACCTTC CASSPRDRGQWGGYTF
TRBD2 TRBJ2-1 TRBV5-4 NA TGTGCCAGCAGCTTCAAGAGACTAGCGGGGGAGAATGAGCAGTTCTTC CASSFKRLAGENEQFF
TRBD1 TRBJ2-7 TRBV18 NA TGTGCCAGCTCCTCCGACAGGGGCTACGAGCAGTACTTC CASSSDRGYEQYF
TRBD2 TRBJ2-3 TRBV6-5 NA TGTGCCAGCGCTAGCGGGGTCCCCACAGATACGCAGTATTTT CASASGVPTDTQYF
NA TRBJ1-1 TRBV18 many TGTGCCAGCTCACCAGGGGGGGACAATCGAGCTTTCTTT CASSPGGDNRAFF
TRBD1 TRBJ1-2 TRBV5-1 once TGCGCCAGCAGCTTGTCAGGGGGCGGAGGTGCTAATAACTATGGCTACACCTTC CASSLSGGGGANNYGYTF
NA TRBJ1-5 TRBV10-1 NA TGCGCCAGCAGTGCTTCCGGTCAGCCCCAGCATTTT CASSASGQPQHF
NA TRBJ2-2 TRBV27 NA TGTGCCAGCAGTTTATCTACACGAAGGAGGGCCGGGGAGCTGTTTTTT CASSLSTRRRAGELFF
NA TRBJ2-3 TRBV11-3 NA TGTGCCAGCAGCTCTCAGGGTGTCTCAGATACGCAGTATTTT CASSSQGVSDTQYF
NA TRBJ2-2 TRBV14 NA TGTGCCAGCAGCCAAGATTGGGTGACAGGCACCGGGGAGCTGTTTTTT CASSQDWVTGTGELFF
TRBD2 TRBJ2-1 TRBV10-3 NA TGTGCCATCAAAACTAGCGGGGATAACAATGAGCAGTTCTTC CAIKTSGDNNEQFF
TRBD1 TRBJ1-4 TRBV30 NA TGTGCCTGCCCGGGACAGGGAGCGAAACTGTTTTTT CACPGQGAKLFF
NA TRBJ1-1 TRBV5-5 few TGTGCCAGCAGATGGGGAGCGGCCGCTGAAGCTTTCTTT CASRWGAAAEAFF
NA TRBJ1-2 TRBV16 NA TGTGCCAGCAGCCAACTCGGTCCTGTTTTCTATGGCTACACCTTC CASSQLGPVFYGYTF
NA TRBJ2-1 TRBV2 few TGTGCCAGCAGAGAGAGGGCCCTCAATGAGCAGTTCTTC CASRERALNEQFF
NA TRBJ1-1 TRBV5-8 NA TGTGCCAGCAGCTTGGTGCAGGGGTGGTACGCGAACACTGAAGCTTTCTTT CASSLVQGWYANTEAFF
NA TRBJ2-5 TRBV5-8 NA TGTGCCAGCAGCTCTGGGGTTGGGGGGGGCCTTTCACAAGAGACCCAGTACTTC CASSSGVGGGLSQETQYF
NA TRBJ2-3 TRBV1 NA TGCACCAGCAGCCAAAAAGTCGCACTAGCGGGGGGCACAGATACGCAGTATTTT CTSSQKVALAGGTDTQYF
NA TRBJ2-1 TRBV7-8 NA TGTGCCAGCAACGATTCTGGGGGCCGACCCAAGAATGAGCAGTTCTTC CASNDSGGRPKNEQFF
NA TRBJ2-1 TRBV19 NA TGTGCCAGTAGTCCACTGAGCGGGTCCTACAATGAGCAGTTCTTC CASSPLSGSYNEQFF
TRBD1 TRBJ2-7 TRBV5-1 NA TGCGCCAGCAGCTCCGATAACCGACAGGGCGGTTACGAGCAGTACTTC CASSSDNRQGGYEQYF
NA TRBJ2-1 TRBV10-1 NA TGCGCCAGCAGGGGAGGGGGGATCCCCTACAATGAGCAGTTCTTC CASRGGGIPYNEQFF
NA TRBJ1-5 TRBV6-4 few TGTGCCAGCAGTGAACAGCCCAATCAGCCCCAGCATTTT CASSEQPNQPQHF
NA TRBJ1-6 TRBV6-1 NA TGTGCCAGCAGTGAAGAAATCCTTTCACCCCTCCACTTT CASSEEILSPLHF
NA TRBJ2-7 TRBV14 NA TGTGCCAGCAGCCAAGCCTCCGGTTTATCAATCGTTGAGCAGTACTTC CASSQASGLSIVEQYF
TRBD2 TRBJ2-5 TRBV6-4 NA TGTGCCAGCAGGGGAGCGGGGGGACAAGAGACCCAGTACTTC CASRGAGGQETQYF
TRBD1 TRBJ2-7 TRBV15 NA TGTGCCACCAGCCTAGGGACAGAACGGGAGCAGTACTTC CATSLGTEREQYF
TRBD2 TRBJ2-3 TRBV7-3 NA TGTGCCAGCAGCTTACTTGGGGGGGCAGATACGCAGTATTTT CASSLLGGADTQYF
NA TRBJ2-3 TRBV9 NA TGTGCCAGCAGCGTAGCTTGGGGGGTGGCAGATACGCAGTATTTT CASSVAWGVADTQYF
TRBD2 TRBJ2-3 TRBV6-4 NA TGTGCCAGCAGCCCCTCGGGGGGGGGTACAGATACGCAGTATTTT CASSPSGGGTDTQYF
TRBD2 TRBJ2-1 TRBV5-1 NA TGCGCCAGCAGCTTGGGGCTAGCGGGCGATTACAATGAGCAGTTCTTC CASSLGLAGDYNEQFF
NA TRBJ2-7 TRBV7-8 NA TGTGCCAGCACCGGGGGGCCCCTCTACGAGCAGTACTTC CASTGGPLYEQYF